The present T cell receptor beta chain was sequenced within a study of molecular identifiers for immune sequencing clone quantification. General study findings and limits: Clones exceeding 20 RNA copies carried over 99% of effector molecules but under 1% of naive-cell molecules.

Previously reported methods and listed TCR primers produced the bulk TCR libraries. TCRdb redid the calling of the PCR reads with MiXCR, one entry per CDR3 protein. The sample carries 550,000 to 750,000 distinct CDR3 sequences, less than 20% recorded once. CDR1 and CDR2 (germline): PRHDT, FYEKMQ (reference sequence). The CDR3 loop spans 15 amino acids. V lost 4 bases and J lost 8, with 17 bases in between. Turning to this clonotype: Its matching antigen is unknown.

This receptor was taken from a human donor in good health. Some libraries in this study had Jurkat cell RNA spiked in. Specimen: naive CD8+ T cells from blood, with Jurkat cell RNA spiked in. Subset indicated: FACS-sorted CD8+CD4-CCR7+CD45RA+ naive T cells. The chain employs TRBV13 and TRBJ1-4, with D tentatively TRBD1 (6 bases). The CDR3 DNA follows: TGTGCCAGCAGCTCGACTGGGGGGGCGGTGGAAAAACTGTTTTTT. This sequence encodes CASSSTGGAVEKLFF.